This record looks at one T cell receptor (beta chain) sequence and its context. Its antigen remains unknown. This sample is drawn from a study of shared clonotypes between healthy human individuals. Study-wide background: The plates for each donor numbered three CD4 naive, three CD4 memory, two CD8 naive and one CD8 memory.

General observations from the study: There were few donors, and this limited the genetic and exposure-history diversity represented. Blood alone was sampled, and tissue repertoires likely differ.

This CDR3 spans 14 amino acids. V was trimmed by 5 bases and J by 4 bases, leaving 12 bases between them. Germline values: CDR1 LGHNA, CDR2 YSLEER. Assay: immunoSEQ multiplex PCR; the TCRdb copy retains only in-frame clones and omits some. The sample consists of some 800,000 clones, 80% to 95% of them appearing once. The naive CD8 population came from CD45RO-negative cells selected for CCR7, without terminally differentiated effector memory CD45RA+ cells. Only Caucasian adults living in Nashville, Tennessee served as donors. This sequence joins TRBV4-3 and TRBJ1-3; perhaps TRBD1 as D (6 bases). Sequenced sample: naive CD8+ T cells sorted from blood. This TCR was sampled from a man aged 30-40 years in good health. CDR3 in amino acids: CASSLQGGGNTIYF. In DNA form, the CDR3 reads TGCGCCAGCAGCTTACAAGGGGGAGGAAACACCATATATTTT.